The 29 T cell receptor beta chains in this list originate from one sample, sequenced in a study of cytomegalovirus exposure and HLA in healthy donors. Primers: 60 Vbeta forward and 13 Jbeta reverse. Produced via immunoSEQ multiplex PCR; TCRdb's table is partial and in-frame only. The sample yields some 99,000 clones, under 85% seen once. The source material was PBMCs. The receptors originated from a woman between 45 and 60 years old in good health and CMV-seropositive.

This clone was counted only a few times. The chain employs TRBV6-1 and TRBJ1-4; tentative D call: TRBD1 (5 bases). CDR1 and CDR2 (germline): MNHNS, SASEGT. The CDR3 runs 15 residues. V lost 6 bases and J lost 4, with 15 bases in between. DNA for the CDR3: TGTGCCAGCAGCGCGCACAGGCCCCTTAATGAAAAACTGTTTTTT. Encoded protein: CASSAHRPLNEKLFF.

This clone was recorded a few times. A read error may account for a junction end that differs from germline. The rearrangement links TRBV7-9 to TRBJ2-7, with D possibly TRBD1 on 6 matching bases. Germline loops: CDR1 SEHNR, CDR2 FQNEAQ (reference sequence). The CDR3 covers 14 residues. The CDR3 region has the DNA TGTTCCAGCAGCTTTGCAGGGGCGGCCTACGAGCAGTACTTC. Translation gives CSSSFAGAAYEQYF.

This chain connects TRBV5-1 to TRBJ2-7; 8 bases line up with TRBD2. This CDR3 is 14 amino acids long. Germline loops: CDR1 SGHRS, CDR2 YFSETQ. Trimming removed 6 bases from V and 0 bases from J; junction bases left unmatched: 5. The CDR3 region has the DNA TGCGCCAGCAACCTAGCGGGTAGCTCCTACGAGCAGTACTTC. Translated, it gives CASNLAGSSYEQYF.

The chain combines TRBV21-1 with TRBJ2-7; the D call in the table, TRBD2, was not verified against the DNA. TRBV21-1 is an annotated pseudogene. The CDR3 totals 15 residues. DNA for the CDR3: TGTGCCTATCAGAGGGAGGTTCGGGTGGGCTACGAGCAGTACTTC. The encoded protein is CAYQREVRVGYEQYF.

V gene TRBV2 combines with J gene TRBJ2-1; D unclear. There are 13 residues in the CDR3. The germline CDR1 and CDR2 sequences are SNHLY and FYNNEI. The V and J ends lost 3 bases and 12 bases respectively, with 15 bases between them. The CDR3 DNA reads TGTGCCAGCAGTGAGGTAGTACCCAGAGGGCAGTTCTTC. This codes for CASSEVVPRGQFF.

This clone was detected only a few times. The V and J genes are TRBV4-1 and TRBJ1-1; D not certain. V gave up 3 bases and J gave up 3 bases, with 8 bases separating them. This CDR3 has 13 residues. The germline gives CDR1 MGHRA, CDR2 YSYEKL. CDR3 nucleotide sequence: TGCGCCAGCAGCCATGACTCCCACACTGAAGCTTTCTTT. It encodes CASSHDSHTEAFF.

About this clone itself: An end of the junction does not agree with germline; a read error may underlie this. J is TRBJ2-5 and V is TRBV9, with 9 bases matching TRBD1. CDR1 and CDR2 (germline): SGDLS, YYNGEE. The CDR3 is 14 residues long. CDR3 amino acids: CANSVAGTGNEQYF. The CDR3 nucleotides read TGTGCCAACAGCGTTGCCGGGACAGGGAATGAGCAGTACTTC. The variable domain in full, with the rest retrieved from reference TRBV9 and TRBJ2-5, is DSGVTQTPKHLITATGQRVTLRCSPRSGDLSVYWYQQSLDQGLQFLIQYYNGEERAKGNILERFSAQQFPDLHSELNLSSLELGDSALYFCANSVAGTGNEQYFGPGTRLLVL.

DNA for the CDR3: TGTGCCAGCACCCGGATCGGGGGGTACGAGCAGTACTTC. This gives the protein CASTRIGGYEQYF. The J gene is TRBJ2-7, the V gene TRBV6-5; the match to TRBD2 covers 7 bases. CDR1 is MNHEY, CDR2 SVGAGI, per germline. With 7 bases clipped from V and 4 bases from J, the junction kept 7 bases outside the gene matches. The CDR3 consists of 13 residues.

The sample holds one count of this clone. This chain uses TRBV7-9 with TRBJ2-3, with TRBD2 identical over 11 bases. V was clipped by 5 bases and J by 2 bases; unmatched bases: 6. The CDR3 length is 16 residues. The germline V gene has CDR1 SEHNR and CDR2 FQNEAQ (reference sequence). This CDR3 is CASSHRLAGTTDTQYF. CDR3 sequence (DNA): TGTGCCAGCAGCCACCGACTAGCGGGGACCACAGATACGCAGTATTTT.

Concerning this clone: Germline and junction disagree at one end, which may indicate a read error. CDR3 sequence: CASDPSGANGLTF. CDR3 bases: TGTGCCAGTGACCCGTCTGGGGCCAACGGCCTGACTTTC. V usage is TRBV19 and J usage is TRBJ2-6; tentative D call: TRBD1 (5 bases). The CDR3 is 13 amino acids. CDR1 and CDR2 from the germline V gene are LNHDA and SQIVND (reference sequence).

This clone appeared once. The CDR3 reads CARQLTGRHSYEQYF. The CDR3 DNA sequence: TGTGCCCGTCAGCTTACCGGGAGGCACTCCTACGAGCAGTACTTC. The J gene is TRBJ2-7, the V gene TRBV11-3; 7 bases fit TRBD2. Germline V lookup: CDR1 SGHNT, CDR2 YENEEA. V lost 11 bases and J lost 0; bases outside the gene matches: 13. This CDR3 has 15 residues.

The rearrangement joins TRBV5-4 to TRBJ2-7; 8 bases map to TRBD2. There are 14 residues in the CDR3. Germline assignment: CDR1 SGHNT and CDR2 YYREEE (reference sequence). Trimming cost V 4 bases and J 4 bases; bases outside gene matches: 7. The CDR3 here is CASSGGLGGYEQYF. CDR3 in DNA: TGTGCCAGCAGCGGGGGACTAGGAGGGTACGAGCAGTACTTC.

V gene TRBV10-2 combines with J gene TRBJ2-1, with unresolved D. CDR3 length: 11 amino acids. V gave up 8 bases and J gave up 7 bases, with 9 bases separating them. The germline V gene has CDR1 WSHSY and CDR2 SAAADI. Here the CDR3 reads CASSQYNEQFF. The CDR3, as DNA: TGCGCCAGCTCACAGTATAATGAGCAGTTCTTC.

This rearrangement joins TRBV11-3 to TRBJ2-7, with 7 bases fitting TRBD2. The CDR3 spans 14 residues. Germline V lookup: CDR1 SGHNT, CDR2 YENEEA. Trimming at V came to 0 bases and at J to 5 bases, leaving 4 bases not matched to a gene. CDR3 loop: CASSLDGRNDEQYF. CDR3 DNA sequence: TGTGCCAGCAGCTTAGACGGGAGGAACGACGAGCAGTACTTC. The full variable domain, completed using reference TRBV11-3 and TRBJ2-7, is EAGVVQSPRYKIIEKKQPVAFWCNPISGHNTLYWYLQNLGQGPELLIRYENEEAVDDSQLPKDRFSAERLKGVDSTLKIQPAELGDSAVYLCASSLDGRNDEQYFGPGTRLTVT.

Regarding this clone: An end of the junction does not agree with germline; a read error may underlie this. The chain carries TRBV7-7 and TRBJ2-7, with 8 nucleotides matching TRBD1. The CDR3 is 15 residues long. Germline V gene data show CDR1 as SSHAT and CDR2 as FNYEAQ (reference sequence). The DNA of the CDR3 is TGTGCTAGCAGCCCTGCAGGGGGCGGGCTTTTGGAGCAGTACTTC. Amino acids: CASSPAGGGLLEQYF.

The V call is TRBV7-2, the J call TRBJ2-3; TRBD2 agrees at 9 bases. Per germline, CDR1 SGHTA and CDR2 FQGNSA. With V trimmed by 5 bases and J by 2 bases, 11 bases remained unmatched. There are 17 residues in the CDR3. CDR3 residues: CASSIRLAGHITDTQYF. DNA of the CDR3: TGTGCCAGCAGCATAAGGCTAGCGGGGCACATCACAGATACGCAGTATTTT. The variable domain in full, with the rest retrieved from reference TRBV7-2 and TRBJ2-3, is GAGVSQSPSNKVTEKGKDVELRCDPISGHTALYWYRQSLGQGLEFLIYFQGNSAPDKSGLPSDRFSAERTGGSVSTLTIQRTQQEDSAVYLCASSIRLAGHITDTQYFGPGTRLTVL.

This sequence joins TRBV27 and TRBJ2-7; possibly TRBD1 for D (6 bases). Trimming removed 4 bases from V and 6 bases from J, with 22 bases in between. Germline assignment: CDR1 MNHEY and CDR2 SMNVEV (reference sequence). There are 16 residues in the CDR3. The chain's CDR3 is CASSSNQQGYLVEQYF. CDR3 nucleotides: TGTGCCAGCAGTTCGAACCAACAGGGATATCTGGTCGAGCAGTACTTC.

The chain is built from TRBV21-1 and TRBJ2-1; the table gives TRBD2 as D, unverified against the DNA. TRBV21-1 is tagged as a pseudogene. There are 15 residues in the CDR3. The CDR3 protein is CASSKVGLGGNEQFF. DNA of the CDR3: TGTGCCAGCAGCAAAGTAGGACTAGGAGGTAATGAGCAGTTCTTC.

A few counts support this clone. V usage is TRBV5-6 and J usage is TRBJ2-7, with D tentatively TRBD1 (6 bases). The germline V gene encodes CDR1 SGHDT and CDR2 YYEEEE. The CDR3 is 13 residues long. With 4 bases removed from V and 3 bases from J, the gap between germline ends came to 11 bases. DNA for the CDR3: TGTGCCAGCAGCGGGGACACCTTCTACGAGCAGTACTTC. It translates to CASSGDTFYEQYF.

The CDR3 bases are TGTGCCAGCAGCTCTCGGACAGGAGAGACCCAGTACTTC. Translated: CASSSRTGETQYF. The rearrangement links TRBV7-2 to TRBJ2-5; 7 bases match TRBD1. The ends lost 4 bases at V and 4 bases at J; junction bases unmatched: 3. The V gene's germline CDR1 is SGHTA and CDR2 FQGNSA. The CDR3 extends over 13 amino acids.

The chain recombines TRBV6-4 with TRBJ1-1; possible D gene TRBD1, 6 bases. CDR3 length: 15 amino acids. V was trimmed by 3 bases and J by 1 base, leaving 12 bases between them. Germline V CDR1 and CDR2: MRHNA, SNTAGT. In nucleotides, the CDR3 is TGTGCCAGCAGTGAAACGGGACAACCGAACACTGAAGCTTTCTTT. Protein sequence: CASSETGQPNTEAFF.

This chain connects TRBV9 to TRBJ2-2, with D maybe TRBD2 (5 bases). Trimming stripped 2 bases from V and 7 bases from J, with 9 bases between. CDR1 SGDLS and CDR2 YYNGEE come from the germline V gene. There are 13 residues in the CDR3. CDR3 in amino acids: CASSVDEGGELFF. As DNA, the CDR3 is TGTGCCAGCAGCGTGGACGAGGGCGGGGAGCTGTTTTTT.

V gene TRBV11-2 combines with J gene TRBJ2-3; D gene uncertain. The CDR3 covers 14 residues. Per germline, CDR1 SGHAT and CDR2 FQNNGV. V was trimmed by 4 bases and J by 0 bases, leaving 8 bases between them. CDR3 sequence: CASSSSTSTDTQYF. The DNA of the CDR3 is TGTGCCAGCAGCTCCTCAACTAGCACAGATACGCAGTATTTT.

The gene calls are TRBV4-3 and TRBJ2-2; TRBD2 matches 8 bases. J was trimmed by 5 bases and V by 1 base; bases with no gene match: 12. CDR3 size: 18 residues. Germline CDR1 reads LGHNA; CDR2 reads YSLEER. The CDR3 sequence is CASSQVGAGEGWTGELFF. The CDR3 DNA reads TGCGCCAGCAGCCAAGTGGGAGCGGGAGAGGGATGGACCGGGGAGCTGTTTTTT.

This clone was seen more than once but under ten times. The germline gene is not matched at one end of the junction; a read error may be the cause. The chain has TRBV2 and TRBJ2-6; no clear D. The CDR3 has 13 residues. Per germline, CDR1 SNHLY and CDR2 FYNNEI. The CDR3 nucleotides read TGTGCCAGCAGTGCCTTCGCACGAAACGGCCTGACTTTC. It encodes CASSAFARNGLTF.

The chain is built from TRBV7-2 and TRBJ1-3; possible D gene TRBD1, 5 bases. Trimming removed 0 bases from V and 9 bases from J, with 18 bases in between. The CDR3 contains 16 residues. The germline V gene encodes CDR1 SGHTA and CDR2 FQGNSA. The CDR3 DNA follows: TGTGCCAGCAGCTTAGCTACTCCGGGGGAAAGGAGCACCATATATTTT. Translation: CASSLATPGERSTIYF.

Here the CDR3 reads CASSPGGLSGNGYTF. CDR3 DNA sequence: TGTGCCAGCAGCCCAGGGGGACTTTCGGGGAATGGCTACACCTTC. This chain joins TRBV7-6 and TRBJ1-2, with 7 bases matching TRBD1. The CDR3 consists of 15 residues. The germline V gene encodes CDR1 SGHVS and CDR2 FNYEAQ. The V gene end was trimmed by 5 bases and the J gene end by 6 bases; junction bases not matched to a gene: 12.

This chain connects TRBV6-5 to TRBJ1-5; no clear D. This CDR3 spans 13 amino acids. V lost 5 bases and J 0 bases, leaving 5 bases between the germline ends. From germline, CDR1 is MNHEY and CDR2 SVGAGI. The CDR3 reads CASSISSNQPQHF. In nucleotides, the CDR3 is TGTGCCAGCAGTATCAGTAGCAATCAGCCCCAGCATTTT.

This clone was counted between two and nine times. V gene TRBV11-2 combines with J gene TRBJ2-4, with D possibly matching TRBD2 (6 bases). Trimming took 1 base from V and 9 from J, leaving 10 bases between them. Per germline, CDR1 SGHAT and CDR2 FQNNGV. The CDR3 sequence is 13 residues long. CDR3 in DNA: TGTGCCAGCAGCTTAGTTGTCGGGGGCATTCAGTACTTC. Its protein is CASSLVVGGIQYF.